The clone carrying this T cell receptor beta chain was recorded only once. TCRdb's copy holds only in-frame clones and misses some; the assay was immunoSEQ multiplex PCR. The sample yields 70,000 to 95,000 clones, approximately 95% seen once. These data belong to a study of technical replicates of blood from several donors. V lost 6 bases, J lost 4 bases, and 12 bases lay in between. The CDR3 runs 13 residues. CDR1 MDHEN and CDR2 SYDVKM come from the germline V gene. The sample consisted of T cells isolated from PBMCs. The chain carries TRBV28 and TRBJ1-1; possible D gene TRBD1, 5 bases. The receptor was isolated from a human donor in good health. CDR3: CASRNPGFTEAFF. The CDR3 bases are TGTGCCAGCAGGAACCCAGGGTTCACTGAAGCTTTCTTT.